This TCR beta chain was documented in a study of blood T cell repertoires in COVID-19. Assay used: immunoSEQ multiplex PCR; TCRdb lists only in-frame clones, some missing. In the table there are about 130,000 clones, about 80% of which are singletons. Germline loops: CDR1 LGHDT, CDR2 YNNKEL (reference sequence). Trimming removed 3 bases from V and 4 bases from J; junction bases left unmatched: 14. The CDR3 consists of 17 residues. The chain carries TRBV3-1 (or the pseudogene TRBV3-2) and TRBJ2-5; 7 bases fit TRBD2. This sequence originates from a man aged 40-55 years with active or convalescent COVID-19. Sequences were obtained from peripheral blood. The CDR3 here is CASSHRRGGAARETQYF. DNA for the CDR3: TGTGCCAGCAGCCACAGACGCGGGGGAGCGGCAAGAGAGACCCAGTACTTC.